A single sample gave rise to the 21 T cell receptor beta chains below, sequenced in a study of cytomegalovirus exposure and HLA in healthy donors (dated by TCRdb to the late 2010s). Receptor libraries were prepared by the immunoSEQ multiplex PCR assay. TCRdb holds this immuneACCESS table with in-frame rearrangements only. Some clones are missing; in checked studies, unresolved V genes explain under half, and the rest has no known cause. The sample table holds 200,000 to 250,000 clones, of which around four fifths were seen once. The ten largest clones represent roughly 5.7% of the sample. The sequenced sample consisted of PBMCs. The origin of the receptors is a woman younger than 35 in good health and CMV-seronegative.

This sequence joins TRBV19 and TRBJ2-3; 11 bases match TRBD2. Germline V CDR1 and CDR2: LNHDA, SQIVND (reference sequence). After removal of 0 bases from V and 6 bases from J, the junction contained 14 bases not matched to a gene. The CDR3 loop spans 19 amino acids. CDR3 coding DNA: TGTGCCAGTAGTATAGAAGGGGATACTAGCGGGGGTATGTTGGATACGCAGTATTTT. Residues: CASSIEGDTSGGMLDTQYF.

This clone was seen a few times. The genes are TRBV7-9 and TRBJ2-7; 8 nucleotides align to TRBD2. Germline CDR1 SEHNR, CDR2 FQNEAQ (reference sequence). The CDR3 is made up of 13 amino acids. The V and J ends lost 11 bases and 6 bases, in that order; junction bases with no gene match: 12. CDR3 loop: CAHGGAGPAEQYF. The CDR3 DNA sequence: TGTGCCCACGGGGGGGCAGGGCCAGCCGAGCAGTACTTC.

This clone was counted many times. The V call is TRBV9, the J call TRBJ2-1; 11 bases are a match to TRBD2. Germline V gives CDR1 SGDLS, CDR2 YYNGEE. The V segment lost 4 bases and the J segment 12 bases; nucleotides outside the gene matches: 3. The CDR3 covers 12 residues. The CDR3 DNA is TGTGCCAGCAGCATGCTAGCGGGGGGGCAGTTCTTC. It yields the protein CASSMLAGGQFF.

This sequence joins TRBV11-2 and TRBJ2-7, with a tentative D call TRBD2 (7 bases). V lost 5 bases to trimming and J lost 2 bases, with 16 bases between them. Germline V CDR1 and CDR2: SGHAT, FQNNGV. The CDR3 spans 15 residues. DNA for the CDR3: TGTGCCAGCAGCGGGGGGGGCGGAGGAACCTACGAGCAGTACTTC. It encodes CASSGGGGGTYEQYF.

The rearrangement joins TRBV5-1 to TRBJ2-3; D not resolved. Trimming stripped 4 bases from V and 5 bases from J, with 17 bases between. The CDR3 is made up of 15 amino acids. Per germline, CDR1 SGHRS and CDR2 YFSETQ. For the CDR3, the DNA is TGCGCCAGCAGCCTACCCGACGCTAGTAGAGATACGCAGTATTTT. It codes for CASSLPDASRDTQYF.

V is TRBV11-2 and J is TRBJ2-3, with D unresolved. The V end lost 4 bases, the J end lost 6 bases, and 8 bases lay between the germline ends. This CDR3 contains 12 residues. Looked up from germline, CDR1 is SGHAT and CDR2 is FQNNGV. The CDR3 reads CASSSPGDTQYF. The CDR3 DNA reads TGTGCCAGCAGCTCCCCTGGGGATACGCAGTATTTT.

CDR3 nucleotides: TGTGCCAGCAGTGGATACTTGGGGCTAGCGGGGGGTAAGGGCACAGATACGCAGTATTTT. This gives the protein CASSGYLGLAGGKGTDTQYF. The rearrangement links TRBV6-1 to TRBJ2-3; TRBD2 agrees at 11 bases. This CDR3 is 20 amino acids long. Germline CDR1 is MNHNS and CDR2 is SASEGT. With 4 bases clipped from V and 1 base from J, the junction kept 16 bases outside the gene matches.

The chain is built from TRBV19 and TRBJ2-7; D is unclear. Germline CDR1 LNHDA, CDR2 SQIVND (reference sequence). This CDR3 spans 14 amino acids. V was pared by 8 bases and J by 0 bases, with 14 bases between. The CDR3 coding sequence is TGTGCCAGTCGCAACGGCGGCAGCTCCTACGAGCAGTACTTC. Amino acids: CASRNGGSSYEQYF.

The chain recombines TRBV5-6 with TRBJ2-2; 7 nucleotides match TRBD2. V gave up 4 bases and J gave up 2 bases; unmatched junction bases: 2. Germline values: CDR1 SGHDT, CDR2 YYEEEE. This CDR3 spans 14 amino acids. Here the CDR3 reads CASSPGLNTGELFF. The CDR3, as DNA: TGTGCCAGCAGCCCGGGACTAAACACCGGGGAGCTGTTTTTT.

With regard to this clone: Other DNA sequences in this specimen translate into the identical CDR3. The rearrangement uses TRBV11-2 and TRBJ2-3, with D unclear. The CDR3 runs 12 residues. Trimming removed 2 bases at V and 3 bases at J, with 3 bases between. The germline CDR1 and CDR2 sequences are SGHAT and FQNNGV. This chain's CDR3 is CASSLRTDTQYF. CDR3 in DNA: TGTGCCAGCAGCTTACGAACAGATACGCAGTATTTT.

This clone showed up just a few times. The gene calls are TRBV19 and TRBJ2-4, with 11 bases matching TRBD1. From germline, CDR1 is LNHDA and CDR2 SQIVND (reference sequence). The CDR3 has 16 amino acids. V lost 4 bases, J lost 0 bases, and 2 bases stayed unmatched. This CDR3 reads CASSTGTGGAKNIQYF. DNA for the CDR3: TGTGCCAGTAGTACCGGGACAGGGGGAGCCAAAAACATTCAGTACTTC.

V and J are TRBV6-5 and TRBJ1-2, with 7 bases that match TRBD1. This CDR3 spans 14 amino acids. V lost 6 bases, J lost 2 bases, and 6 bases stayed unmatched. Germline V gives CDR1 MNHEY, CDR2 SVGAGI. CDR3 sequence (DNA): TGTGCCAGCAGAAGAGACAGGGCCAACTATGGCTACACCTTC. Translated: CASRRDRANYGYTF.

This chain links TRBV4-2 with TRBJ2-3; the match to TRBD2 covers 15 bases. Germline assignment: CDR1 LGHNA and CDR2 YNFKEQ. The CDR3 loop spans 20 amino acids. V dropped 0 bases and J dropped 3; count of bases not matched to a gene: 10. The CDR3, as DNA: TGTGCCAGCAGCCAAGAACGATCTGGACTAGCGGGAGGGCCAACAGATACGCAGTATTTT. Protein: CASSQERSGLAGGPTDTQYF.

For the CDR3, the DNA is TGTGCCAGCTCACCCGGGAGTCTAGGGGATTCACCCCTCCACTTT. Residues: CASSPGSLGDSPLHF. J is TRBJ1-6 and V is TRBV18, with D possibly TRBD1 on 5 matching bases. The V end was cut by 3 bases, the J end by 8 bases, with 14 bases between. Germline lookup yields CDR1 KGHSH and CDR2 LQKENI. The CDR3 covers 15 residues.

This sequence joins TRBV11-1 and TRBJ2-7; 12 bases agree with TRBD2. The ends lost 5 bases at V and 4 bases at J; junction bases unmatched: 6. Germline-derived CDR1 and CDR2 are SGHAT and FQDESV (reference sequence). The CDR3 totals 15 residues. Written as DNA, the CDR3 is TGTGCCAGCAGCCCCCGACTAGCGGGAGCGTACGAGCAGTACTTC. Its protein is CASSPRLAGAYEQYF.

This clone was observed a single time. This chain links TRBV11-2 with TRBJ1-2; tentative D call: TRBD1 (5 bases). The CDR3 loop spans 15 amino acids. CDR1 is SGHAT, CDR2 FQNNGV, per germline. The V end was cut by 6 bases, the J end by 1 base, with 15 bases between. CDR3 DNA: TGTGCCAGCAGTACTAACCGGGGCCTTAACTATGGCTACACCTTC. It specifies CASSTNRGLNYGYTF. The whole variable domain, filled in from reference TRBV11-2 and TRBJ1-2, reads EAGVAQSPRYKIIEKRQSVAFWCNPISGHATLYWYQQILGQGPKLLIQFQNNGVVDDSQLPKDRFSAERLKGVDSTLKIQPAKLEDSAVYLCASSTNRGLNYGYTFGSGTRLTVV.

The chain links TRBV30 to TRBJ1-1, with 7 bases matching TRBD1. CDR3 length equals 13 residues. The germline V gene has CDR1 GTSNPN and CDR2 SVGIG (reference sequence). Trimming cost V 5 bases and J 1 base; bases outside gene matches: 4. As DNA, the CDR3 is TGTGCCTGGGCCCGGGACAGGAACACTGAAGCTTTCTTT. Translating it yields CAWARDRNTEAFF.

This CDR3 is CAIFSPSYNEQFF. In nucleotides, the CDR3 is TGTGCCATTTTCAGTCCCTCCTACAATGAGCAGTTCTTC. The V call is TRBV10-3, the J call TRBJ2-1; no firm D call. Germline V gives CDR1 ENHRY, CDR2 SYGVKD. V was cut by 9 bases and J by 0 bases, with 9 bases left in between. This CDR3 spans 13 amino acids.

V and J are TRBV19 and TRBJ1-2; D uncertain. The CDR3 sequence is 14 residues long. The germline V gene has CDR1 LNHDA and CDR2 SQIVND (reference sequence). V lost 3 bases to trimming and J lost 8 bases, with 16 bases between them. CDR3 coding DNA: TGTGCCAGTAGTATCTTGACGGGTCAAAACGGCTACACCTTC. This encodes CASSILTGQNGYTF.

The chain couples TRBV11-2 to TRBJ2-7; 11 nucleotides match TRBD2. From germline, CDR1 is SGHAT and CDR2 FQNNGV. The CDR3 spans 16 residues. Trimming cost V 5 bases and J 3 bases; bases outside gene matches: 9. CDR3 region: CASSQAGTSGRYEQYF. DNA of the CDR3: TGTGCCAGCAGCCAGGCCGGGACTAGCGGCCGCTACGAGCAGTACTTC. Full variable domain (rest looked up from reference TRBV11-2 and TRBJ2-7): EAGVAQSPRYKIIEKRQSVAFWCNPISGHATLYWYQQILGQGPKLLIQFQNNGVVDDSQLPKDRFSAERLKGVDSTLKIQPAKLEDSAVYLCASSQAGTSGRYEQYFGPGTRLTVT.

The V and J genes are TRBV30 and TRBJ2-2; D perhaps matches TRBD2 (6 bases). This CDR3 spans 13 amino acids. Germline CDR1 GTSNPN, CDR2 SVGIG (reference sequence). V dropped 3 bases and J dropped 4 bases, with 9 bases sitting between them. This CDR3 reads CAWRGTVTGELFF. The CDR3 coding sequence is TGTGCCTGGAGAGGGACTGTCACCGGGGAGCTGTTTTTT.